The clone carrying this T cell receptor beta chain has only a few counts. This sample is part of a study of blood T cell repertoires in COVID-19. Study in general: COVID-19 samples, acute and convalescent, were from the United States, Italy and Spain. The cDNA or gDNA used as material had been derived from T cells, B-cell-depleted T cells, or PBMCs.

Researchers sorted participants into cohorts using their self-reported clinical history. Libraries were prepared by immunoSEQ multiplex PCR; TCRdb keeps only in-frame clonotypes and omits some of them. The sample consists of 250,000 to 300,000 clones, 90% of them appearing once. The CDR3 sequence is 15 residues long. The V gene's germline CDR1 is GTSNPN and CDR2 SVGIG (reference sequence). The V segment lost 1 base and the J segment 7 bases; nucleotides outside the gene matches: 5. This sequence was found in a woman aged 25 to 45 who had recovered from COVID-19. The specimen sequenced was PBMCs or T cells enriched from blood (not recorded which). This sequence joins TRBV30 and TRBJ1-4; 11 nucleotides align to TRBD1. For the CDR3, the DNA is TGTGCCTGGAGTGGTAGGACAGGGGGCACTGAAAAACTGTTTTTT. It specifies CAWSGRTGGTEKLFF.